The 9 T cell receptor beta chains presented below share a single source sample, sequenced in a study of blood T cell repertoires in COVID-19. Profiling relied on immunoSEQ multiplex PCR, and the TCRdb table lists in-frame clones only, not all of them. This table holds 340,000 or so clones, more than 70% found once. Sequencing was done on a sample of peripheral blood. These receptors all come from a young man with active or convalescent COVID-19.

The rearrangement joins TRBV9 to TRBJ2-2, with a possible D match to TRBD1 (6 bases). The CDR3 contains 15 residues. V dropped 3 bases and J dropped 7 bases, with 16 bases sitting between them. Germline CDR1 reads SGDLS; CDR2 reads YYNGEE. CDR3 DNA sequence: TGTGCCAGCAGCGCCGGGACAAGTCGAGTCGGGGAGCTGTTTTTT. Translated: CASSAGTSRVGELFF. The full variable domain, with the rest looked up from reference TRBV9 and TRBJ2-2, is DSGVTQTPKHLITATGQRVTLRCSPRSGDLSVYWYQQSLDQGLQFLIQYYNGEERAKGNILERFSAQQFPDLHSELNLSSLELGDSALYFCASSAGTSRVGELFFGEGSRLTVL.

This chain links TRBV7-9 with TRBJ1-1; 8 bases agree with TRBD1. Germline lookup yields CDR1 SEHNR and CDR2 FQNEAQ (reference sequence). The CDR3 loop spans 17 amino acids. Trimming cost V 1 base and J 1 base; bases outside gene matches: 8. Here the CDR3 reads CASSLGWRTGRNTEAFF. For the CDR3, the DNA is TGTGCCAGCAGCTTAGGTTGGAGGACAGGGAGGAACACTGAAGCTTTCTTT.

The chain recombines TRBV20-1 with TRBJ1-1, with D unresolved. V lost 3 bases and J 1 base, leaving 6 bases between the germline ends. Germline values: CDR1 DFQATT, CDR2 SNEGSKA (reference sequence). This CDR3 has 12 amino acids. CDR3 sequence: CSASAGNTEAFF. The CDR3 bases are TGCAGTGCTAGTGCCGGGAACACTGAAGCTTTCTTT.

In its sample, this clone was seen a few times. The chain combines TRBV5-4 with TRBJ1-2, with 8 bases identical to TRBD1. The V and J ends lost 4 bases and 0 bases, in that order; junction bases with no gene match: 8. CDR1 and CDR2 (germline): SGHNT, YYREEE (reference sequence). The CDR3 covers 16 residues. DNA for the CDR3: TGTGCCAGCAGCCCCGGGACAGGCCTTACTAACTATGGCTACACCTTC. Protein: CASSPGTGLTNYGYTF. Combining the CDR3 with reference TRBV5-4 and TRBJ1-2 gives the whole variable domain ETGVTQSPTHLIKTRGQQVTLRCSSQSGHNTVSWYQQALGQGPQFIFQYYREEENGRGNFPPRFSGLQFPNYSSELNVNALELDDSALYLCASSPGTGLTNYGYTFGSGTRLTVV.

This clone was observed a single time. The V call is TRBV3-1 (or the pseudogene TRBV3-2), the J call TRBJ1-2; D remains unclear. V gave up 4 bases and J gave up 2 bases, with 5 bases separating them. CDR1 and CDR2 (germline): LGHDT, YNNKEL (reference sequence). CDR3 length: 12 amino acids. This chain's CDR3 is CASSLRNYGYTF. The CDR3 DNA follows: TGTGCCAGCAGCCTCAGGAACTATGGCTACACCTTC.

This chain joins TRBV7-2 and TRBJ2-1, with D uncertain. Trimming cost V 5 bases and J 2 bases, with 10 bases left between them. Germline-derived CDR1 and CDR2 are SGHTA and FQGNSA. This CDR3 comprises 14 residues. The CDR3 is CASSQGVPYNEQFF. CDR3 sequence (DNA): TGTGCCAGCAGCCAAGGAGTACCCTACAATGAGCAGTTCTTC.

This sequence joins TRBV24-1 and TRBJ1-2; 7 positions match TRBD1. Looked up from germline, CDR1 is KGHDR and CDR2 is SFDVKD. The CDR3 runs 14 residues. The ends lost 5 bases at V and 3 bases at J; junction bases unmatched: 5. The CDR3 coding sequence is TGTGCCACCAGTGGTGCGGGACAGTACTATGGCTACACCTTC. This gives the protein CATSGAGQYYGYTF.

The J gene is TRBJ1-4, the V gene TRBV9; D possibly corresponds to TRBD1 (6 bases). V was cut by 6 bases and J by 6 bases, with 15 bases left in between. CDR3 size: 14 residues. Germline-derived CDR1 and CDR2 are SGDLS and YYNGEE. In DNA, the CDR3 is TGTGCCAGCACCCTAGGGGACACCGATGAAAAACTGTTTTTT. Translating it yields CASTLGDTDEKLFF.

The chain recombines TRBV30 with TRBJ1-3; D is unresolved. V lost 6 bases to trimming and J lost 4 bases, with 13 bases between them. CDR1 and CDR2 from the germline V gene are GTSNPN and SVGIG (reference sequence). The CDR3 extends over 13 amino acids. CDR3 loop: CACNLLSGNTIYF. The CDR3 nucleotides are TGTGCCTGCAACCTATTAAGCGGAAACACCATATATTTT. The entire variable domain, with the rest obtained from reference TRBV30 and TRBJ1-3, is as follows: SQTIHQWPATLVQPVGSPLSLECTVEGTSNPNLYWYRQAAGRGLQLLFYSVGIGQISSEVPQNLSASRPQDRQFILSSKKLLLSDSGFYLCACNLLSGNTIYFGEGSWLTVV.